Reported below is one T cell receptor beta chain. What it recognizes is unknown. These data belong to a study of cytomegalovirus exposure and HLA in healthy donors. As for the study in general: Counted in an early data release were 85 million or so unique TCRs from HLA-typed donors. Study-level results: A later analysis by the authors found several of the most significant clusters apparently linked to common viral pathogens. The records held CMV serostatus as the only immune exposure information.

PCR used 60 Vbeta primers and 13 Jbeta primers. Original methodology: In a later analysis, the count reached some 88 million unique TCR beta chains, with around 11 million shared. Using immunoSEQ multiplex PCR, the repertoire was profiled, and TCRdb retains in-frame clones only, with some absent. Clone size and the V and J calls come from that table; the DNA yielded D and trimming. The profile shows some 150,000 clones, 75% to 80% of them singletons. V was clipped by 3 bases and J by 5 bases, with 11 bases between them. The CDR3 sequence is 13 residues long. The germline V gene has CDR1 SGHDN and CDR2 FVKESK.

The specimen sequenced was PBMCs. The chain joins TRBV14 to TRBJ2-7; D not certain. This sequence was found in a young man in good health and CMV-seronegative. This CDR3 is CASSHIGNDEQYF. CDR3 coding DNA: TGTGCCAGCAGCCATATTGGCAATGACGAGCAGTACTTC.